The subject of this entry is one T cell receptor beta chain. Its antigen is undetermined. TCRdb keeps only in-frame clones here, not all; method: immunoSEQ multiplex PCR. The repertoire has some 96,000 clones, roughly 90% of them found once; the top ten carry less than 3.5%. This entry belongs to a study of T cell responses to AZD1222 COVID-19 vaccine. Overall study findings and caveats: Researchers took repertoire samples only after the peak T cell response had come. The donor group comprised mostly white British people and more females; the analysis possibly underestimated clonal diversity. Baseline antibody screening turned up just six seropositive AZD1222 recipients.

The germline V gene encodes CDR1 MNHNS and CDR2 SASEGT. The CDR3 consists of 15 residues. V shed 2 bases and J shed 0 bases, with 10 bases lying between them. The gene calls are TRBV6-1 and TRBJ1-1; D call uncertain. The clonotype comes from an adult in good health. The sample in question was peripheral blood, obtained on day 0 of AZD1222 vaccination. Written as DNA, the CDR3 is TGTGCCAGCAGTGAAATGCAGGCTATGAACACTGAAGCTTTCTTT. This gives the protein CASSEMQAMNTEAFF.